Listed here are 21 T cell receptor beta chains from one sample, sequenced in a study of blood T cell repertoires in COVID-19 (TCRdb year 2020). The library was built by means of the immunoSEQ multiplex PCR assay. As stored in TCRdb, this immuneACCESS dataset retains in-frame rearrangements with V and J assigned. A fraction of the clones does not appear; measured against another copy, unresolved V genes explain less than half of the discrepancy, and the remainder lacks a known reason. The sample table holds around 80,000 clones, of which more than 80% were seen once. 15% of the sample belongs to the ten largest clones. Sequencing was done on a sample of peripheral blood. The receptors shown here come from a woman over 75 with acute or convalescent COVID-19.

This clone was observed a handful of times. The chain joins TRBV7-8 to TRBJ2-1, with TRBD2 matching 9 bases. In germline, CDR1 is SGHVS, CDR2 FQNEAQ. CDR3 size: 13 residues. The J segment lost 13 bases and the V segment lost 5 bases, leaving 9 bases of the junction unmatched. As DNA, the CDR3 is TGTGCCAGCAGCACCGGACTAGCGAGGCTACAGTTCTTC. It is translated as CASSTGLARLQFF. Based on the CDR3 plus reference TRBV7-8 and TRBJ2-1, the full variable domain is GAGVSQSPRYKVAKRGQDVALRCDPISGHVSLFWYQQALGQGPEFLTYFQNEAQLDKSGLPSDRFFAERPEGSVSTLKIQRTQQEDSAVYLCASSTGLARLQFFGPGTRLTVL.

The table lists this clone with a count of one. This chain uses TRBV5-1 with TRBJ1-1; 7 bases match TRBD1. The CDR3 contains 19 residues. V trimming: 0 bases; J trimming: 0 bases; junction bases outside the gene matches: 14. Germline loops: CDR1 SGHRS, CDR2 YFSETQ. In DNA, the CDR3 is TGCGCCAGCAGCTTGGCGGCGACAGGGAGGCCATTGATGAACACTGAAGCTTTCTTT. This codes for CASSLAATGRPLMNTEAFF.

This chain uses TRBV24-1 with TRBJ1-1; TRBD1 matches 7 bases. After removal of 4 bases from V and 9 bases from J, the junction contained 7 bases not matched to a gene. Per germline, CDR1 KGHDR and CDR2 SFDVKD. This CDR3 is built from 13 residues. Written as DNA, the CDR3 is TGTGCCACCAGTGACATTCAGGGGGTCAAAGCTTTCTTT. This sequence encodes CATSDIQGVKAFF.

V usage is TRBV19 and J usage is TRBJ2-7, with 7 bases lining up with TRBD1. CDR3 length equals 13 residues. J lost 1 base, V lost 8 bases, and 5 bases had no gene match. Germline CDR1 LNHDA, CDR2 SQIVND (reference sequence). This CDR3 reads CASEDRLSYEQYF. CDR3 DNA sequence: TGTGCCAGTGAGGACAGGCTTTCCTACGAGCAGTACTTC.

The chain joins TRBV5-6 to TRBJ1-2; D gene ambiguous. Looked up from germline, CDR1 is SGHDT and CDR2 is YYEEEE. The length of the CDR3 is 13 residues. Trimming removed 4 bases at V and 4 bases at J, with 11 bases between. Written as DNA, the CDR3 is TGTGCCAGCAGCCCACAAAGATCCTATGGCTACACCTTC. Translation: CASSPQRSYGYTF.

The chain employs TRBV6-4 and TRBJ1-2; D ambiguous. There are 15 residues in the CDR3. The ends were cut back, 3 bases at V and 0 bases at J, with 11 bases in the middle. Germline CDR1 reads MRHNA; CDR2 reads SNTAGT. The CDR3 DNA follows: TGTGCCAGCAGTGATTACCCTAATTCTAACTATGGCTACACCTTC. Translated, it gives CASSDYPNSNYGYTF.

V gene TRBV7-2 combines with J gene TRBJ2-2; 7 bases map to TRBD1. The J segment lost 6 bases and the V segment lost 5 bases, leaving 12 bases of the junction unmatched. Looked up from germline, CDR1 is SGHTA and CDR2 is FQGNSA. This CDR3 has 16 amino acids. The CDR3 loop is CASSPAPRQGPGELFF. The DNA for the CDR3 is TGTGCCAGCAGCCCCGCACCCAGACAGGGACCCGGGGAGCTGTTTTTT. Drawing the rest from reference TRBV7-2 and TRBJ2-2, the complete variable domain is GAGVSQSPSNKVTEKGKDVELRCDPISGHTALYWYRQSLGQGLEFLIYFQGNSAPDKSGLPSDRFSAERTGGSVSTLTIQRTQQEDSAVYLCASSPAPRQGPGELFFGEGSRLTVL.

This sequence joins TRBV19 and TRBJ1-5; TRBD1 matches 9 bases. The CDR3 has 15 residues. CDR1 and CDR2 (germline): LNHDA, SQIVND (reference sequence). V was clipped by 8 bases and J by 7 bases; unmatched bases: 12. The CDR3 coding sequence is TGTGCCAGTGGCGTGAGGACAGGGGCCTACCAGCCCCAGCATTTT. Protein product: CASGVRTGAYQPQHF.

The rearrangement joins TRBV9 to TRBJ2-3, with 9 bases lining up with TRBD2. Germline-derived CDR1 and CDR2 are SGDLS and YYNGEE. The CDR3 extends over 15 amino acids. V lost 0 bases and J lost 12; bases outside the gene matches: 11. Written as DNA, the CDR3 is TGTGCCAGCAGCGTAGCGAGCGGGGGGCCTTCGTTACAGTATTTT. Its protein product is CASSVASGGPSLQYF.

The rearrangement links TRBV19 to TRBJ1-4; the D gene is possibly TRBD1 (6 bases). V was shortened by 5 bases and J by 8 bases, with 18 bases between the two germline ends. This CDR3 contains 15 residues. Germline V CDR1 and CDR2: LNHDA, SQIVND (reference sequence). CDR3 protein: CASSPPGQRIEKLFF. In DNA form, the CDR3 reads TGTGCCAGTAGTCCGCCGGGACAAAGGATAGAAAAACTGTTTTTT.

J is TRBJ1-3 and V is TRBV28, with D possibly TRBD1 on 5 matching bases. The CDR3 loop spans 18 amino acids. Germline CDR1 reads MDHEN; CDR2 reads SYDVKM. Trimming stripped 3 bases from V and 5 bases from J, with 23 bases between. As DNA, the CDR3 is TGTGCCAGCAGTTTGGGGGAGGGGAACCGGGACGGAAGAAACACCATATATTTT. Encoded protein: CASSLGEGNRDGRNTIYF.

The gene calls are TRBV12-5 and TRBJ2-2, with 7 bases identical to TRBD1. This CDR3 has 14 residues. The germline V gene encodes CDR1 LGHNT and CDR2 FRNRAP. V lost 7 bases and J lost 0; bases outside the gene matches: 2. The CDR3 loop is CASEGTANTGELFF. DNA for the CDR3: TGTGCTAGTGAGGGGACAGCGAACACCGGGGAGCTGTTTTTT.

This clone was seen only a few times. CDR3 in DNA: TGTGCCTGGAGTCCCGATGGAGTTAACACTGAAGCTTTCTTT. It encodes CAWSPDGVNTEAFF. The V gene is TRBV30, the J gene TRBJ1-1; no definite D call. V was clipped by 2 bases and J by 2 bases, with 12 bases between them. This CDR3 comprises 14 residues. Germline V gene data show CDR1 as GTSNPN and CDR2 as SVGIG (reference sequence).

CDR3 coding DNA: TGTGCCAGTAGTATATTGACAGGGGGCAATCAGCCCCAGCATTTT. It translates to CASSILTGGNQPQHF. V usage is TRBV19 and J usage is TRBJ1-5; 8 bases are shared with TRBD1. Germline V CDR1 and CDR2: LNHDA, SQIVND (reference sequence). The CDR3 contains 15 residues. Trimming removed 2 bases from V and 2 bases from J; junction bases left unmatched: 2. Full variable domain (rest looked up from reference TRBV19 and TRBJ1-5): DGGITQSPKYLFRKEGQNVTLSCEQNLNHDAMYWYRQDPGQGLRLIYYSQIVNDFQKGDIAEGYSVSREKKESFPLTVTSAQKNPTAFYLCASSILTGGNQPQHFGDGTRLSIL.

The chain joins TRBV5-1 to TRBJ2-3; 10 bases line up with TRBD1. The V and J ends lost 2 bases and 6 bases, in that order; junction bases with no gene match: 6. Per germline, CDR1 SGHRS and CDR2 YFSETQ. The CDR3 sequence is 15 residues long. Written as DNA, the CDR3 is TGCGCCAGCAGCTTATGGACAGGGGGAACGGATACGCAGTATTTT. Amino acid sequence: CASSLWTGGTDTQYF.

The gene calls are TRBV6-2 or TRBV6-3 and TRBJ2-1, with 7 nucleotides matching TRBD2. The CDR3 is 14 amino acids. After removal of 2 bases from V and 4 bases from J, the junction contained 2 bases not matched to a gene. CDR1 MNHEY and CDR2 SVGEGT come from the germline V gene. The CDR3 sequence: CASSYSGAYNEQFF. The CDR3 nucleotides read TGTGCCAGCAGTTACAGCGGGGCTTACAATGAGCAGTTCTTC.

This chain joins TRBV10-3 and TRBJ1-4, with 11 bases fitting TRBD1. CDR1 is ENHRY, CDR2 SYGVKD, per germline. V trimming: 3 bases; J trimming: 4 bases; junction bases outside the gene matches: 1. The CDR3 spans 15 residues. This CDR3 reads CAISDGTGGNEKLFF. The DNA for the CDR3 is TGTGCCATCAGTGACGGGACAGGGGGTAATGAAAAACTGTTTTTT.

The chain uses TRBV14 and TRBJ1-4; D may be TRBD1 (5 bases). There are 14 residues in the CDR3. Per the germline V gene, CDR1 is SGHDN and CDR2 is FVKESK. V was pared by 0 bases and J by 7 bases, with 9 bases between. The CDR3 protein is CASSQETGREKLFF. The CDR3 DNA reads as TGTGCCAGCAGCCAAGAAACAGGACGTGAAAAACTGTTTTTT.

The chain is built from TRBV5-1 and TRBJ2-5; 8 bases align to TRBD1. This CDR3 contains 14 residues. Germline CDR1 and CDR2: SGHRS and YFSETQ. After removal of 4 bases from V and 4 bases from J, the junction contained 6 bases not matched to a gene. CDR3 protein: CASSPQTGAETQYF. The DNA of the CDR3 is TGCGCCAGCAGCCCACAGACAGGGGCAGAGACCCAGTACTTC.

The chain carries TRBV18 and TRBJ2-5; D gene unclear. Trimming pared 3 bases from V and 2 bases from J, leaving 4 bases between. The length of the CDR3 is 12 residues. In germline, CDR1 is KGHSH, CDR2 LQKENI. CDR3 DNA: TGTGCCAGCTCACCTAGACAAGAGACCCAGTACTTC. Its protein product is CASSPRQETQYF.

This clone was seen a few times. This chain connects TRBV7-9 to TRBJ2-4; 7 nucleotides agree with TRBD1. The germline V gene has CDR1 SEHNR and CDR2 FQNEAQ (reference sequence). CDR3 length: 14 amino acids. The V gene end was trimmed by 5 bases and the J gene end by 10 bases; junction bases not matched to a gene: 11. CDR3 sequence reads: CASSLNSGQWIQYF. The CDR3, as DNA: TGTGCCAGCAGCCTCAACTCGGGACAGTGGATTCAGTACTTC.